A single sample is the source of the 5 T cell receptor beta chains below, sequenced in a study of early T cells in non-severe SARS-CoV-2 infection. One entry per CDR3 protein, called by TCRdb with MiXCR from the 5' RACE reads. The sample shows tens of thousands of distinct CDR3 sequences, about 5% of them seen only once. The sequenced sample was whole blood. The receptors stem from an adult who was a healthcare worker with PCR-confirmed SARS-CoV-2 infection or an uninfected control (not recorded which).

Within the sample, this clonotype is medium-sized. J is TRBJ2-1 and V is TRBV5-1; D may be TRBD1 or TRBD2 (6 bases each). The CDR3 has 15 amino acids. Germline V gene data show CDR1 as SGHRS and CDR2 as YFSETQ. Trimming took off 2 bases at V and 6 bases at J, with 15 bases between the two ends. The CDR3 sequence is CASSLGAGEVNEQFF. In DNA form, the CDR3 reads TGCGCCAGCAGCTTAGGGGCAGGGGAGGTCAATGAGCAGTTCTTC.

The chain uses TRBV19 and TRBJ2-1, with D unclear. CDR3 length: 16 residues. From germline, CDR1 is LNHDA and CDR2 SQIVND (reference sequence). Deletions cut 2 bases from V and 0 bases from J, with 11 bases between. The CDR3: CASSINSESSYNEQFF. The CDR3 DNA follows: TGTGCCAGTAGTATAAACTCAGAGAGCTCCTACAATGAGCAGTTCTTC.

This clonotype was counted at least ten times. This chain uses TRBV28 with TRBJ2-1; D not resolved. V lost 5 bases and J 8 bases, leaving 22 bases between the germline ends. The CDR3 runs to 16 residues. Germline CDR1 and CDR2: MDHEN and SYDVKM. The CDR3 coding sequence is TGTGCCAGCAGTCGTCCCGGGCGATCGTTGAGCGATGAGCAGTTCTTC. Amino acids: CASSRPGRSLSDEQFF. The full variable domain, in which reference TRBV28 and TRBJ2-1 provide the parts outside the CDR3, is DVKVTQSSRYLVKRTGEKVFLECVQDMDHENMFWYRQDPGLGLRLIYFSYDVKMKEKGDIPEGYSVSREKKERFSLILESASTNQTSMYLCASSRPGRSLSDEQFFGPGTRLTVL.

This rearrangement joins TRBV7-6 to TRBJ2-5, with 14 nucleotides matching TRBD2. This CDR3 is 16 amino acids long. Losses at the gene ends were 1 base for V and 2 bases for J; bases not matched to a gene: 0. Germline lookup yields CDR1 SGHVS and CDR2 FNYEAQ. Here the CDR3 DNA reads TGTGCCAGCAGCTTAGGACTAGCGGGGGGGCAAGAGACCCAGTACTTC. Protein sequence: CASSLGLAGGQETQYF.

This clonotype turned up a few times. The CDR3 sequence: CSVDRDKAYNEQFF. In DNA form, the CDR3 reads TGCAGCGTTGACAGGGACAAGGCCTACAATGAGCAGTTCTTC. V usage is TRBV29-1 and J usage is TRBJ2-1; TRBD1 is a possible D gene (6 bases). Germline loops: CDR1 SQVTM, CDR2 ANQGSEA. The CDR3 runs 14 residues. Trimming shortened V by 3 bases and J by 2 bases, and 11 bases separated the two germline ends.